A selection of T cell receptor beta chains follows, all from one sample in a study of radiation and T cells in renal cell carcinoma. Measured with immunoSEQ multiplex PCR; TCRdb has only the in-frame clones, and not every one. Among about 160,000 clones, roughly 90% were seen once, and the ten largest hold roughly 4%. This sample comprised blood, obtained from a patient whose treatment included radiotherapy and nephrectomy. These receptors came from a woman in her seventies with renal cell carcinoma. Each CDR3 is given with its conserved first and last residue. The order of the fields is V gene, J gene, CDR3 length, D gene, clone size, CDR3 protein, CDR3 DNA. D genes are given only for firm matches. Clone size appears in some rows only: once, few, many, or a class for an expanded clone.

>TRBV5-1|TRBJ2-5|18|TRBD2|.
CASSLTGLAGGRRETQYF
TGCGCCAGCAGCTTGACCGGACTAGCGGGGGGCCGGAGGGAGACCCAGTACTTC
>TRBV7-9|TRBJ2-5|17|TRBD2|.
CASSFKTSGLRGETQYF
TGTGCCAGCAGCTTCAAGACTAGCGGGTTAAGAGGGGAGACCCAGTACTTC
>TRBV19|TRBJ1-5|15|.|.
CASSIDTSRNQPQHF
TGTGCCAGTAGTATAGATACCAGCCGTAATCAGCCCCAGCATTTT
>TRBV19|TRBJ2-2|15|TRBD1|.
CASSSGTGSPGELFF
TGTGCCAGTAGTTCCGGGACAGGATCCCCCGGGGAGCTGTTTTTT
>TRBV14|TRBJ1-2|13|.|.
CASSPIHYYGYTF
TGTGCCAGCAGCCCGATTCATTACTATGGCTACACCTTC
>TRBV7-9|TRBJ1-3|13|.|.
CASRGGAGNTIYF
TGTGCCAGCCGAGGAGGGGCTGGAAACACCATATATTTT
>TRBV2|TRBJ1-1|13|TRBD1|.
CASREQGRSEAFF
TGTGCCAGCCGCGAACAGGGGAGGTCTGAAGCTTTCTTT
>TRBV30|TRBJ1-1|14|TRBD1|few
CAAGQGKMNTEAFF
TGTGCTGCCGGACAGGGGAAAATGAACACTGAAGCTTTCTTT
>TRBV5-6|TRBJ2-1|14|.|.
CASSFGGKYNEQFF
TGTGCCAGCAGCTTCGGAGGGAAGTACAATGAGCAGTTCTTC
>TRBV19|TRBJ1-6|13|.|.
CASSIPGNSPLHF
TGTGCCAGTAGTATTCCTGGTAATTCACCCCTCCACTTT
>TRBV5-1|TRBJ2-7|19|.|.
CASRSLARLGPEASYEQYF
TGCGCCAGCCGCAGCTTGGCCAGGCTCGGCCCAGAAGCATCCTACGAGCAGTACTTC
>TRBV30|TRBJ1-2|14|.|.
CAWASMRATYGYTF
TGTGCCTGGGCGTCTATGAGGGCCACCTATGGCTACACCTTC
>TRBV10-3|TRBJ2-7|13|TRBD1|.
CAIRDSGSYEQYF
TGTGCCATCCGGGACAGCGGCTCCTACGAGCAGTACTTC
>TRBV30|TRBJ1-6|15|TRBD1|once
CALRTGPSYNSPLHF
TGTGCCTTAAGGACAGGGCCTTCGTATAATTCACCCCTCCACTTT
>TRBV6-6|TRBJ1-3|15|TRBD1|.
CASSYLTGAGNTIYF
TGTGCCAGCAGTTACCTGACAGGGGCTGGAAACACCATATATTTT
>TRBV28|TRBJ2-7|14|.|.
CASSLVQTSYEQYF
TGTGCCAGCAGTTTGGTACAGACCTCCTACGAGCAGTACTTC
>TRBV7-8|TRBJ1-1|13|.|.
CASSLEGNTEAFF
TGTGCCAGCAGCTTAGAAGGGAACACTGAAGCTTTCTTT
>TRBV4-2|TRBJ1-3|16|.|.
CASSQPPDASGNTIYF
TGTGCCAGCAGCCAACCCCCAGACGCCTCTGGAAACACCATATATTTT
>TRBV7-8|TRBJ2-6|18|TRBD1|once
CASSRTPTGDSGANVLTF
TGTGCCAGCAGCCGGACCCCGACAGGGGACTCTGGGGCCAACGTCCTGACTTTC
>TRBV5-8|TRBJ2-7|15|TRBD1|.
CASSSRTGTVYEQYF
TGTGCCAGCAGCTCCAGGACAGGGACCGTCTACGAGCAGTACTTC
>TRBV2|TRBJ2-7|13|.|.
CAISTGSSYEQYF
TGTGCCATTTCAACGGGGTCTTCCTACGAGCAGTACTTC
>TRBV28|TRBJ1-2|13|.|.
CASSLAASYGYTF
TGTGCCAGCAGTTTAGCAGCCTCATATGGCTACACCTTC
>TRBV14|TRBJ2-7|15|.|.
CASSQPGASAREQYF
TGTGCCAGCAGCCAACCTGGGGCCAGCGCGAGGGAGCAGTACTTC
>TRBV27|TRBJ1-4|16|.|few
CASSPNGGAVGEKLFF
TGTGCCAGCAGTCCCAATGGGGGGGCGGTTGGTGAAAAACTGTTTTTT
>TRBV6-5|TRBJ1-1|14|TRBD1|.
CASSRTGLNTEAFF
TGTGCCAGCAGTAGGACAGGTTTGAACACTGAAGCTTTCTTT
>TRBV6-4|TRBJ2-3|13|.|.
CASSEESTDTQYF
TGTGCCAGCAGTGAGGAAAGCACAGATACGCAGTATTTT
>TRBV7-7|TRBJ2-1|13|.|once
CASSLGQYNEQFF
TGTGCTAGCAGCTTAGGTCAGTACAATGAGCAGTTCTTC
>TRBV29-1|TRBJ2-3|11|.|.
CSVRKGDTQYF
TGCAGCGTTCGAAAGGGTGATACGCAGTATTTT
>TRBV19|TRBJ1-2|13|.|.
CASIPQGGYGYTF
TGTGCCAGTATCCCACAGGGTGGGTATGGCTACACCTTC
>TRBV7-2|TRBJ1-1|15|TRBD1|.
CASSFDRVPNAEAFF
TGTGCCAGCAGCTTCGACAGGGTACCAAACGCTGAAGCTTTCTTT
>TRBV7-7|TRBJ2-7|16|TRBD1|.
CASSYSPRDRRHEQYF
TGTGCTAGCAGCTATAGCCCGCGGGACAGGCGACACGAGCAGTACTTC
>TRBV9|TRBJ2-3|14|.|.
CASSENPNTDTQYF
TGTGCCAGCAGCGAGAACCCTAACACAGATACGCAGTATTTT
>TRBV19|TRBJ1-5|14|.|.
CASSMTVGDQPQHF
TGTGCCAGTAGTATGACAGTGGGGGATCAGCCCCAGCATTTT
>TRBV30|TRBJ2-1|12|.|.
CAWSVEWIEQFF
TGTGCCTGGAGTGTAGAATGGATTGAGCAGTTCTTC
>TRBV5-6|TRBJ2-7|15|.|.
CASSLVWGAPYEQYF
TGTGCCAGCAGCTTGGTGTGGGGGGCTCCCTACGAGCAGTACTTC
>TRBV28|TRBJ1-2|15|.|.
CASSFRGVSHYGYTF
TGTGCCAGCAGTTTCAGAGGGGTATCCCACTATGGCTACACCTTC
>TRBV14|TRBJ1-1|14|.|few
CASSQGRLGTEAFF
TGTGCCAGCAGCCAGGGGAGGTTAGGCACTGAAGCTTTCTTT
>TRBV18|TRBJ2-5|15|TRBD1|once
CASSLGTGRGETQYF
TGTGCCAGCTCACTCGGGACAGGGCGTGGAGAGACCCAGTACTTC
>TRBV19|TRBJ2-1|15|.|.
CASSIRKRGRREQFF
TGTGCCAGTAGTATCCGCAAGAGGGGCCGTCGTGAGCAGTTCTTC
>TRBV4-1|TRBJ1-6|15|TRBD1|.
CASSPRQGGNSPLHF
TGCGCCAGCAGCCCCCGACAGGGGGGAAATTCACCCCTCCACTTT
>TRBV19|TRBJ1-6|16|.|.
CASSIIEGGSNSPLHF
TGTGCCAGTAGTATAATCGAGGGGGGAAGCAATTCACCCCTCCACTTT
>TRBV28|TRBJ1-2|14|.|.
CASSLYWEGYGYTF
TGTGCCAGCAGTTTATACTGGGAGGGCTATGGCTACACCTTC
>TRBV28|TRBJ2-2|16|TRBD1|.
CASTEIGTGSFGELFF
TGTGCCAGCACCGAGATCGGGACAGGGAGTTTCGGGGAGCTGTTTTTT
>TRBV10-1|TRBJ1-5|16|TRBD1|.
CASSESRDRDQQPQHF
TGCGCCAGCAGTGAGTCCCGGGACAGGGATCAACAGCCCCAGCATTTT
>TRBV25-1|TRBJ2-2|12|.|.
CASAGLTGELFF
TGTGCCAGCGCAGGGTTGACCGGGGAGCTGTTTTTT
>TRBV28|TRBJ1-3|13|.|.
CASERPVENTIYF
TGTGCCAGCGAACGGCCAGTGGAAAACACCATATATTTT